These T cell receptor beta chains were read from a single sample in a study of blood T cell repertoires in COVID-19. The repertoire was sequenced with immunoSEQ multiplex PCR; TCRdb's copy has only in-frame clones and lacks some. Of hundreds of thousands of clones in the sample, 65% to 85% were seen once. Sequences were obtained from peripheral blood. Source of these receptors: an older man with acute or convalescent COVID-19. CDR3s include the opening cysteine and the closing phenylalanine or tryptophan. D genes are given only for firm matches. The size field is filled for only some rows; it gives once, few, many or a size class.

j_call,d_call,v_call,clone_size,cdr3_nt,cdr3_aa
TRBJ1-1,TRBD1,TRBV5-1,NA,TGCGCCAGCAGCCTCCTCCGGGACAGGGGAGGTCAAGCTTTCTTT,CASSLLRDRGGQAFF
TRBJ2-3,TRBD2,TRBV2,NA,TGTGCCAGCAGTGAGAGCCTAGCGGGGGGCATAGCTAGCACAGATACGCAGTATTTT,CASSESLAGGIASTDTQYF
TRBJ2-1,NA,TRBV6-1,few,TGTGCCAGCAGTGAAGCGCTTCGGGGGTACAATGAGCAGTTCTTC,CASSEALRGYNEQFF
TRBJ2-3,TRBD2,TRBV7-9,NA,TGTGCCAGCAGCTTAGGAAGCGGGACCACAGATACGCAGTATTTT,CASSLGSGTTDTQYF
TRBJ2-2,NA,TRBV5-1,NA,TGCGCCAGCAGCCCAGCGGGGAACACCGGGGAGCTGTTTTTT,CASSPAGNTGELFF
TRBJ2-3,NA,TRBV29-1,NA,TGCAGTGAGTCTGGCGGGAGCACAGATACGCAGTATTTT,CSESGGSTDTQYF
TRBJ2-2,TRBD2,TRBV5-1,NA,TGCGCCAGCAGCTTGTTGCCTAGCGGTACCGGGGAGCTGTTTTTT,CASSLLPSGTGELFF
TRBJ1-2,NA,TRBV5-1,NA,TGCGCCAGCAGTCGCACTCCGGGAAATCTGGAGGGCTACACCTTC,CASSRTPGNLEGYTF
TRBJ2-6,NA,TRBV27,NA,TGTGCCAGCAGTTCTAACAGTTTACCTTCTGGGGCCAACGTCCTGACTTTC,CASSSNSLPSGANVLTF
TRBJ1-2,NA,TRBV6-5,NA,TGTGCCAGCAGTTACAGCAGGCAGGCTGGGGCCTATGGCTACACCTTC,CASSYSRQAGAYGYTF
TRBJ2-7,TRBD1,TRBV11-2,once,TGTGCCAGCAGCTTGCAAGGACAGGGGCGATATCCATCCTACGAGCAGTACTTC,CASSLQGQGRYPSYEQYF